A selection of T cell receptor beta chains follows, all from one sample in a study of blood T cells in healthy people across ages. TCRdb reprocessed the 5' RACE reads with MiXCR, giving one entry per CDR3 protein. This sample has about 800,000 distinct CDR3 sequences, with nearly 60% found just once. The material sequenced was blood. These receptors were obtained from a man aged 25-45 years in good health. Both conserved end residues are trimmed from each CDR3. Clone size is given for some rows only: seen once, a few or many times, or a class if the clone is expanded.

V | size | CDR3
TRBV27 | - | ASRNLGPAPNNEQF
TRBV5-1 | - | ASSSTGGENIQY
TRBV2 | - | ASSERDSSSEQY
TRBV11-1 | once | ASSLVPGLAGAEQF
TRBV7-9 | - | ASSGYSTDTQY
TRBV29-1 | - | SVEGRNPYEQY
TRBV20-1 | once | SARDPWSGNEQF
TRBV4-3 | few | ASSQADYDYNEQF
TRBV30 | - | AWSVLGGANVLT
TRBV15 | - | ATSSEPGINQPQH
TRBV30 | - | AWSMIGGNNEQF
TRBV20-1 | - | SARGWGRRSNSGANVLT
TRBV7-2 | - | ASSQVVTYEQY
TRBV7-2 | few | ASSLGVVASGPETQY
TRBV19 | once | ASSIKLNEQF
TRBV6-7 | - | ATVYGYT
TRBV28 | - | ASSSPMPSGPYNEQF
TRBV5-1 | - | ASSLGVSDYNEQF
TRBV9 | few | ASSRRDFAYEQY
TRBV6-1 | - | ARPAQPSGYT
TRBV6-1 | - | ASSDDRLINEQF
TRBV28 | - | ASSFRGLGYEQY
TRBV12-3/TRBV12-4 | few | ASVKGPLDNEQY
TRBV2 | - | ASSQGGSGSDTQY
TRBV20-1 | - | SAAGTRSSYEQY
TRBV7-2 | - | ASSLGAHTDTQY
TRBV2 | - | ASRRDVYGYT
TRBV4-3 | - | ASSLATGWGTEAF
TRBV6-2/TRBV6-3 | - | ASSYLPSREGSPLH
TRBV20-1 | few | SARGDSSNYGYT
TRBV14 | - | ASSQEAGGYYEQY
TRBV7-9 | - | ASSLPTGGREDEQF
TRBV6-1 | few | ASSVQNTYYNEQF
TRBV5-5 | once | ASTYSEQGQYEQY
TRBV5-1 | few | ASSLTGANLYNEQF
TRBV10-2 | - | ATIDHPYEQY
TRBV20-1 | few | SARVGFGANVLT
TRBV20-1 | few | SARDLQGTSYEQY
TRBV29-1 | - | SATGTAGGEQY
TRBV20-1 | many | SAASGGGDEQY
TRBV12-3/TRBV12-4 | - | ASSLNYPDTQY
TRBV7-9 | - | ASSNDPYQETQY
TRBV7-6 | - | ASSPGRVYGYT
TRBV20-1 | - | RARGPSRGDDEQF
TRBV15 | - | ATSRDLGQRGGYT
TRBV5-1 | - | ASSSTQPRGRETQY
TRBV28 | - | ASSNTGRETQY
TRBV29-1 | - | SVDGLAGRSYEQY
TRBV13 | once | ASTLADQETQY
TRBV7-2 | - | ASSVGGPTSEQY
TRBV5-5 | - | ASSSGQGYAYGYT